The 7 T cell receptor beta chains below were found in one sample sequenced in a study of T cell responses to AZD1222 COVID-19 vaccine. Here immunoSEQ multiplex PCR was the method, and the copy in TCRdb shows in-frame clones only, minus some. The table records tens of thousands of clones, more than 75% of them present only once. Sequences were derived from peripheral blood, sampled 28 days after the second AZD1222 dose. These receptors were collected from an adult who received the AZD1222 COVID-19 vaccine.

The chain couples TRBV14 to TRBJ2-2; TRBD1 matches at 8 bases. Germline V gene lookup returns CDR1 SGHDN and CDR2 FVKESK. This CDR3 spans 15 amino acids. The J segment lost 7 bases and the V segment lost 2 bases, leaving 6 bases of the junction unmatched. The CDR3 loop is CASSQQGQGIGELFF. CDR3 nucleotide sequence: TGTGCCAGCAGCCAACAAGGACAGGGAATCGGGGAGCTGTTTTTT.

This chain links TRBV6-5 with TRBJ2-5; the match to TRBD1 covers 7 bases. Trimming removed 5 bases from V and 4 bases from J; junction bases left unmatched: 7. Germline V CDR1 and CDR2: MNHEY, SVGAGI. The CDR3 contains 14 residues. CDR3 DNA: TGTGCCAGCAGTAATTCAGACAGGGCAGAGACCCAGTACTTC. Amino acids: CASSNSDRAETQYF.

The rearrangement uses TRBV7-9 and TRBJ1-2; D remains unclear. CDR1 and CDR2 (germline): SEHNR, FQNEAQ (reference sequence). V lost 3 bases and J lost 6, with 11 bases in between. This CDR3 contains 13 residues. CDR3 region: CASSFVRSDGYTF. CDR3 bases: TGTGCCAGCAGCTTCGTTCGATCCGATGGCTACACCTTC.

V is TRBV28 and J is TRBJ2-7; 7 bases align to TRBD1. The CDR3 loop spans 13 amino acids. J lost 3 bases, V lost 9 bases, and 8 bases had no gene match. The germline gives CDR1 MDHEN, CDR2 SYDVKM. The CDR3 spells CASSTGALYEQYF. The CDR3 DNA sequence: TGTGCCAGTTCAACAGGGGCTCTCTACGAGCAGTACTTC.

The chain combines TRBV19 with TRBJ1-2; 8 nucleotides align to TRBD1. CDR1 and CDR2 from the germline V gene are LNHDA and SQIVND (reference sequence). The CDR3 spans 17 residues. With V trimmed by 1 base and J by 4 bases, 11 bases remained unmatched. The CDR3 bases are TGTGCCAGTAGTATAGGGCAGGGGGCCCGAAACGGCTATGGCTACACCTTC. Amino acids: CASSIGQGARNGYGYTF.

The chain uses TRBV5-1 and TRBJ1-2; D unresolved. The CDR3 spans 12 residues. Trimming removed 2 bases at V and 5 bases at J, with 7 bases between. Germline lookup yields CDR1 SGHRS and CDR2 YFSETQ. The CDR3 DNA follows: TGCGCCAGCAGCTTTTCCGATTATGGCTACACCTTC. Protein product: CASSFSDYGYTF.

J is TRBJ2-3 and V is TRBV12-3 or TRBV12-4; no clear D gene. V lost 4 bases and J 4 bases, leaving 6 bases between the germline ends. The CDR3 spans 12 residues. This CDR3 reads CASSWDSDTQYF. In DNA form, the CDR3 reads TGTGCCAGCAGTTGGGATTCAGATACGCAGTATTTT.